The T cell receptor (beta chain) described here comes from a study of T cell responses to AZD1222 COVID-19 vaccine. Study results and limitations: Targets within unmutated variant regions were reportedly found for nearly half of spike-specific TCRs. White British donors predominated, females outnumbered males, and clonal diversity was possibly underestimated. With dominance at 160-218 and 743-854, vaccine-associated CD4 TCRs spanned spike.

This clone appeared once. The antigen remains undetermined. After removal of 5 bases from V and 0 bases from J, the junction contained 6 bases not matched to a gene. This CDR3 has 16 amino acids. Germline V CDR1 and CDR2: LGHDT, YNNKEL (reference sequence). Using immunoSEQ multiplex PCR, the repertoire was profiled, and TCRdb retains in-frame clones only, with some absent. The sample yields about 160,000 clones, roughly nine tenths seen once. Sequences were derived from peripheral blood, sampled on day 0 of AZD1222 vaccination. This chain links TRBV3-1 (or the pseudogene TRBV3-2) with TRBJ2-4; 8 bases agree with TRBD2. The TCR was taken from an adult in good health. The DNA for the CDR3 is TGTGCCAGCAGCTCCCGCGGGGGGTTAGCCAAAAACATTCAGTACTTC. Translated, it gives CASSSRGGLAKNIQYF.